The text below deals with one T cell receptor (beta chain). This clonotype came up a few times. The specificity of this receptor is unknown. No much larger clonotype is one base removed from it; base qualities were not supplied. This sample was included in a study of CD8 T cells in ankylosing spondylitis (TCRdb year 2017). Describing the broader study: The study profiled T cell receptor beta repertoires in healthy donors and ankylosing spondylitis patients to find disease-linked TCR variants. The full study cohort was made up of about 24 ankylosing spondylitis patients and 108 healthy donors. Samples of peripheral blood were taken, and for ankylosing spondylitis patients, synovial fluid was collected as well.

Broader findings and caveats from the paper: Blood from ankylosing spondylitis patients appeared to be characterized by a TCR beta motif composed of 7 to 9 highly homologous amino acid variants. Some motif variants were previously reported in synovial fluid and blood of reactive arthritis patients, suggesting common disease-initiation mechanisms. A CD8+ phenotype was shown by the disease-linked clones, which were found at relatively low frequencies in peripheral blood. According to the report, matched synovial fluid samples from ankylosing spondylitis patients were significantly enriched for the disease-linked clones.

For CDR1 and CDR2, the germline V gene lists SGHTA and FQGNSA. The CDR3 sequence holds 12 residues, the cysteine and phenylalanine included. Of all the DNA, just the CDR3 is kept, 36 bases in frame from base 1. Deletion took 11 bases off V and 3 bases off J, with a span of 10 bases between the germline ends. Instrument on record: Illumina HiSeq 2500. Quantitative 5'-RACE with molecular barcodes was used to prepare TCR beta libraries. Regarding the original processing steps: A new computational method, built on a probabilistic model of VDJ rearrangement, was used to identify disease-linked TCR variants. TCRdb ran its own pipeline on the public reads, namely fastp trimming at Q25 and MiXCR clone calling, and kept in-frame beta chains. Rows with one shared CDR3 protein collapse into an entry with the most common genes and DNA. The V and J calls were determined by TCRdb, not by the authors. The sample profile shows about 800,000 distinct CDR3 sequences; around 11% of them were found once. The leading ten clones occupy about 0.5% of the sample.

Rearrangement joined TRBV7-2 to TRBJ2-2; the D gene lacks a confident call. The source of this sequence is a male donor with ankylosing spondylitis. The sequenced sample was blood, either unsorted or a sorted T cell fraction (not recorded which). In nucleotides, the sequence is TGTGCCTCGCGGTGGTACACCGGGGAGCTGTTTTTT. It specifies CASRWYTGELFF.